The clone carrying this T cell receptor beta chain is a singleton in its sample. The sample originates from a study of blood T cell repertoires in COVID-19. At the level of the study: Sites in the United States, Italy and Spain provided acute and convalescent COVID-19 samples. In each case, the material was cDNA or gDNA derived from T cells, B-cell-depleted T cells, or PBMCs.

Germline values: CDR1 KGHSH, CDR2 LQKENI. V was clipped by 5 bases and J by 4 bases, with 11 bases between them. The CDR3 has 13 amino acids. Original analysis: Estimates of nucleated cell counts were drawn from the amplification of reference gene primers. The assay was immunoSEQ multiplex PCR, and TCRdb's table has in-frame clones only and misses some. The V and J calls and clone size were taken over from that table, and D and trimming were inferred from the DNA. The table has under 90,000 clones, approximately 80% seen once; the top ten hold approximately 40%. The sample taken for sequencing was peripheral blood. This TCR came from an elderly man with acute or convalescent COVID-19. The chain links TRBV18 to TRBJ1-1; a weak D match, TRBD1 (5 bases). DNA of the CDR3: TGTGCCAGCTCAGAGGGGAGGGGCACTGAAGCTTTCTTT. This codes for CASSEGRGTEAFF.